This T cell receptor beta chain was captured by sequencing in a study of CD8 T cells in ankylosing spondylitis. Study results and limitations: There was a TCR beta motif, made of several highly homologous variants, that appeared characteristic of ankylosing spondylitis blood. In reactive arthritis synovial fluid and blood, some motif variants had been reported before.

Preparation of TCR beta libraries was done by quantitative 5'-RACE with molecular barcodes. TCRdb itself ran the 5' RACE reads through MiXCR, one entry per CDR3 protein. The repertoire includes about 240,000 distinct CDR3 sequences, roughly 8.6% of them detected once, and over 6.5% sits in the top ten. With 7 bases clipped from V and 10 bases from J, the junction kept 10 bases outside the gene matches. Germline CDR1 and CDR2: SGHRS and YFSETQ. This CDR3 is built from 13 residues. This clonotype has at least ten counts. Its antigen is not identified. The clonotype was recovered from a male donor with ankylosing spondylitis or in good health (not recorded which). The chain recombines TRBV5-1 with TRBJ2-1, with 8 bases lining up with TRBD2. The sample comprised blood, either unsorted or a sorted T cell fraction (not recorded which). The CDR3, as DNA: TGCGCCAGCGGCCCAGCGGGAGTTACCGAGCAGTTCTTC. As protein: CASGPAGVTEQFF.